The 4 T cell receptor beta chains below were found in one sample sequenced in a study of Graves' ophthalmopathy and Graves' hyperthyroidism. RNA transcripts provided the template for amplifying TCR beta CDR3 regions. An opening RT-PCR round employed HTBI primers and preceded a second-round multiplex PCR. One entry per CDR3 protein results from TCRdb running MiXCR on the multiplex PCR reads. The sample records about 370,000 distinct CDR3 sequences, approximately 20% being singletons. Sequencing used peripheral blood. The receptors come from a woman under 30 with Graves' ophthalmopathy.

This clonotype was found many times. This rearrangement joins TRBV9 to TRBJ1-1; 7 nucleotides line up with TRBD1. CDR3 length: 15 residues. Germline trimming cut 3 bases from V and 3 bases from J; bases unmatched to any gene: 8. Germline V gene sequence: CDR1 SGDLS, CDR2 YYNGEE. The DNA for the CDR3 is TGTGCCAGCAGCGCGACAGGGTCGGGGTACACTGAAGCTTTCTTT. Encoded protein: CASSATGSGYTEAFF.

The V gene is TRBV20-1, the J gene TRBJ2-7, with 10 bases aligning to TRBD2. The CDR3 covers 14 residues. Germline-derived CDR1 and CDR2 are DFQATT and SNEGSKA (reference sequence). J was trimmed by 2 bases and V by 0 bases; bases with no gene match: 1. The CDR3 loop is CSARDGTSAYEQYF. CDR3 bases: TGCAGTGCTAGAGATGGGACTAGCGCCTACGAGCAGTACTTC.

This clonotype was seen more than once but under ten times. This may be a read error: a much more frequent sequence differs by one nucleotide. This chain connects TRBV30 to TRBJ1-3, with unresolved D. The CDR3 extends over 11 amino acids. The germline gives CDR1 GTSNPN, CDR2 SVGIG (reference sequence). The CDR3 region has the DNA TGTGTCTGGACTGGGGATAGCACCATATATTTT. This codes for CVWTGDSTIYF.

This clonotype was recorded at least ten times. This chain links TRBV30 with TRBJ2-7; 12 bases map to TRBD2. Trimming removed 5 bases from V and 7 bases from J; junction bases left unmatched: 9. CDR3 length: 14 residues. Germline CDR1 is GTSNPN and CDR2 is SVGIG (reference sequence). DNA for the CDR3: TGTGCCTGGGCCGGACTAGCGGGATGGGGGGAGCAGTACTTC. This translates into CAWAGLAGWGEQYF.